These 21 T cell receptor beta chains were sequenced from one sample in a study of blood T cell repertoires in COVID-19. Measured with immunoSEQ multiplex PCR; TCRdb has only the in-frame clones, and not every one. In the table there are under 250,000 clones, over 80% of which are singletons. The sequencing input was PBMCs or T cells enriched from blood (not recorded which). All receptors come from a woman between 40 and 50 years old who had been exposed to COVID-19.

The V call is TRBV21-1, the J call TRBJ2-7; TRBD2 is the table's D call and was not checked against the DNA. TRBV21-1 is labeled a pseudogene. The length of the CDR3 is 19 residues. The CDR3 region is CASSKAVGTRPSGRWEQYV. The CDR3 DNA is TGTGCCAGCAGCAAAGCGGTGGGAACGCGCCCAAGCGGGAGGTGGGAGCAGTACGTC.

The rearrangement uses TRBV12-3 or TRBV12-4 and TRBJ2-1; D is unclear. CDR3 length: 12 amino acids. Trimming cost V 8 bases and J 6 bases, with 11 bases left between them. CDR3 loop: CASCLPPNEQFF. The CDR3 bases are TGTGCCAGCTGTCTCCCCCCCAATGAGCAGTTCTTC.

The rearrangement joins TRBV2 to TRBJ2-7, with 7 bases aligning to TRBD2. After removal of 8 bases from V and 3 bases from J, the junction contained 7 bases not matched to a gene. The CDR3 has 13 residues. Looked up from germline, CDR1 is SNHLY and CDR2 is FYNNEI. CDR3: CASGQREDYEQYV. The CDR3 DNA reads as TGTGCCAGCGGGCAGCGGGAAGACTACGAGCAGTACGTC.

This chain joins TRBV24-1 and TRBJ2-1; 11 bases map to TRBD2. This CDR3 region has 23 residues. V gave up 3 bases and J gave up 0 bases; unmatched junction bases: 21. Germline loops: CDR1 KGHDR, CDR2 SFDVKD. The CDR3 bases are TGTGCCACCAGTGATCGGGGTAGCGGGGGGGCAAAGAGGATAACGAGCTCCTACAATGAGCAGTTCTTC. Its translation is CATSDRGSGGAKRITSSYNEQFF.

This chain joins TRBV5-1 and TRBJ2-3; TRBD1 agrees at 9 bases. The V segment lost 5 bases and the J segment 3 bases; nucleotides outside the gene matches: 10. Germline V gives CDR1 SGHRS, CDR2 YFSETQ. CDR3 size: 16 residues. The CDR3 reads CASSFTGTGITDTQYF. The CDR3 coding sequence is TGCGCCAGCAGTTTTACCGGGACAGGGATTACAGATACGCAGTATTTT.

The chain has TRBV7-3 and TRBJ1-1, with TRBD1 matching 8 bases. V lost 10 bases to trimming and J lost 1 base; unmatched junction nucleotides: 5. Germline CDR1 reads SGHTA; CDR2 reads FQGTGA. The CDR3 covers 13 residues. Written as DNA, the CDR3 is TGTGCCACCGCCGGGACAGGGAACACTGAAGCTTTCTTT. Translating it yields CATAGTGNTEAFF.

V is TRBV27 and J is TRBJ1-4; D ambiguous. With 3 bases removed from V and 0 bases from J, the gap between germline ends came to 17 bases. Germline V CDR1 and CDR2: MNHEY, SMNVEV (reference sequence). The CDR3 totals 18 residues. CDR3 protein: CASSLPISRGTTNEKLFF. Here the CDR3 DNA reads TGTGCCAGCAGTTTGCCCATAAGCCGCGGGACAACTAATGAAAAACTGTTTTTT. The variable domain in full, completed from reference TRBV27 and TRBJ1-4, reads EAQVTQNPRYLITVTGKKLTVTCSQNMNHEYMSWYRQDPGLGLRQIYYSMNVEVTDKGDVPEGYKVSRKEKRNFPLILESPSPNQTSLYFCASSLPISRGTTNEKLFFGSGTQLSVL.

The chain couples TRBV5-4 to TRBJ2-5; maybe TRBD2 (7 bases). V was trimmed by 4 bases and J by 5 bases, leaving 21 bases between them. Looked up from germline, CDR1 is SGHNT and CDR2 is YYREEE (reference sequence). The CDR3 covers 16 residues. The CDR3 region is CASSPRGAGRMETQYF. The CDR3 bases are TGTGCCAGCAGCCCCCGGGGGGCAGGGAGGATGGAGACCCAGTACTTC.

This clone has only one observation. This chain connects TRBV20-1 to TRBJ1-2, with no clear D. Per germline, CDR1 DFQATT and CDR2 SNEGSKA (reference sequence). This CDR3 is 11 amino acids long. Trimming pared 4 bases from V and 5 bases from J, leaving 8 bases between. Here the CDR3 reads CSAIGAYGYTF. In DNA, the CDR3 is TGCAGTGCTATCGGTGCTTATGGCTACACCTTC.

The chain couples TRBV3-1 (or the pseudogene TRBV3-2) to TRBJ1-2; unclear D gene. V lost 3 bases and J 4 bases, leaving 3 bases between the germline ends. The CDR3 totals 11 residues. Germline V gives CDR1 LGHDT, CDR2 YNNKEL (reference sequence). The CDR3 DNA follows: TGTGCCAGCAGCCACAGCTATGGCTACACCTTC. The encoded protein is CASSHSYGYTF.

The chain uses TRBV18 and TRBJ1-5; D gene ambiguous. The CDR3 spans 13 residues. The germline V gene encodes CDR1 KGHSH and CDR2 LQKENI. V was clipped by 6 bases and J by 6 bases, with 12 bases between them. The CDR3 bases are TGTGCCAGCTCGAGCGGTGGAGGTCAGCCCCAGCATTTT. This encodes CASSSGGGQPQHF. Filled out from reference TRBV18 and TRBJ1-5, the complete variable domain reads NAGVMQNPRHLVRRRGQEARLRCSPMKGHSHVYWYRQLPEEGLKFMVYLQKENIIDESGMPKERFSAEFPKEGPSILRIQQVVRGDSAAYFCASSSGGGQPQHFGDGTRLSIL.

The count of this clone is one. The V gene is TRBV5-1, the J gene TRBJ1-2; TRBD1 matches at 7 bases. J lost 14 bases, V lost 1 base, and 8 bases had no gene match. CDR1 and CDR2 from the germline V gene are SGHRS and YFSETQ. This CDR3 has 12 residues. CDR3 sequence: CASSLPDRTLTF. The CDR3 nucleotides read TGCGCCAGCAGCTTGCCGGACAGGACCCTGACCTTC.

This clone occurred once. The chain links TRBV4-2 to TRBJ2-7, with TRBD2 identical over 12 bases. The germline gives CDR1 LGHNA, CDR2 YNFKEQ. There are 19 residues in the CDR3. V was pared by 1 base and J by 5 bases, with 15 bases of the junction left unmatched. CDR3 nucleotide sequence: TGTGCCAGCAGCCAAGCCCCCCTAGCGGGGGGGCTCATCGCTCACGAGCAGTACTTC. It is translated as CASSQAPLAGGLIAHEQYF.

This chain uses TRBV27 with TRBJ1-6; 8 bases fit TRBD1. The CDR3 length is 14 residues. The J segment lost 14 bases and the V segment lost 4 bases, leaving 10 bases of the junction unmatched. The germline gives CDR1 MNHEY, CDR2 SMNVEV (reference sequence). CDR3 in amino acids: CASSSGTGLLSLHF. DNA for the CDR3: TGTGCCAGCAGTTCCGGGACAGGCCTTCTTTCCCTCCACTTT.

The J gene is TRBJ1-6, the V gene TRBV7-3; D is perhaps TRBD1 (5 bases). Germline CDR1 reads SGHTA; CDR2 reads FQGTGA. This CDR3 spans 14 amino acids. V lost 3 bases to trimming and J lost 5 bases, with 8 bases between them. CDR3 sequence reads: CASSLAGNNSPLHF. The CDR3 nucleotides read TGTGCCAGCAGCTTGGCAGGGAATAATTCACCCCTCCACTTT.

V gene TRBV5-1 combines with J gene TRBJ2-2, with 15 bases that match TRBD2. Germline V gene sequence: CDR1 SGHRS, CDR2 YFSETQ. V was clipped by 4 bases and J by 2 bases; unmatched bases: 3. The CDR3 covers 17 residues. CDR3 sequence (DNA): TGCGCCAGCAGCCGGACTAGCGGGGGGGCCAACACCGGGGAGCTGTTTTTT. This translates into CASSRTSGGANTGELFF.

CDR3 loop: CASSLGQGYTEAFF. The CDR3 coding sequence is TGTGCCAGCAGCTTGGGACAGGGGTACACTGAAGCTTTCTTT. This chain connects TRBV5-8 to TRBJ1-1, with 8 positions matching TRBD1. The CDR3 loop spans 14 amino acids. Unmatched junction bases numbered 1, after V lost 0 bases and J lost 3 bases. Germline V gene lookup returns CDR1 SGHTS and CDR2 YDEGEE.

This chain uses TRBV2 with TRBJ1-6; D is ambiguous. Trimming removed 1 base at V and 13 bases at J, with 11 bases between. This CDR3 has 13 residues. Per germline, CDR1 SNHLY and CDR2 FYNNEI. The CDR3, as DNA: TGTGCCAGCAGTGAAGGTCCTTGGCTGCCCCTCCACTTT. This gives the protein CASSEGPWLPLHF.

This chain links TRBV27 with TRBJ2-7; D remains ambiguous. V was pared by 3 bases and J by 2 bases, with 8 bases between. The V gene's germline CDR1 is MNHEY and CDR2 SMNVEV (reference sequence). CDR3 length equals 13 residues. The CDR3, as DNA: TGTGCCAGCAGTTTTTCTGCGACCTACGAGCAGTACTTC. This sequence encodes CASSFSATYEQYF.

The rearrangement uses TRBV2 and TRBJ2-3, with D hard to call. Germline CDR1 is SNHLY and CDR2 is FYNNEI. V lost 0 bases and J lost 2, with 6 bases in between. CDR3 size: 14 residues. The CDR3 DNA reads as TGTGCCAGCAGTGAAGCGGAGCTCACAGATACGCAGTATTTT. It yields the protein CASSEAELTDTQYF.

The chain joins TRBV28 to TRBJ1-1; 7 nucleotides align to TRBD1. V lost 7 bases, J lost 10 bases, and 15 bases stayed unmatched. The CDR3 covers 14 residues. The germline gives CDR1 MDHEN, CDR2 SYDVKM. The DNA for the CDR3 is TGTGCCAGCAAGGGCGGGACAGACCAAACCTCAGCTTTCTTT. It codes for CASKGGTDQTSAFF.